This T cell receptor beta chain was profiled in a study of shared clonotypes between healthy human individuals (dated by TCRdb to 2020 to 2021). Broadly, across the study: The cohort comprised a couple of women and a few men aged 18 to 49 years. For each donor, CD4 naive and CD4 memory were each run on three plates, CD8 naive on two plates, and CD8 memory on one plate. To estimate repertoire size and how much clonotype sharing occurs between individuals, the study deeply sequenced the blood TCR repertoires of a handful of healthy adults. To increase sequencing depth and limit assay-specific biases, different laboratories used diverse techniques to prepare libraries and sequence TCR repertoires. Between about 0.85 and 9.5 billion PBMCs per donor were obtained by leukapheresis. Beyond this particular receptor, the publication reports: Only blood was sampled, and tissue TCR repertoires likely differ from those in blood. Compared with non-shared clonotypes, the clonotypes found in all four sorted-subset donors had higher generation probabilities. Even with the large sequencing depth, rarefaction of the sorted-subset datasets indicated that sequencing was incomplete. Because the study included a small number of donors, the genetic and exposure-history diversity represented was limited. When a few donors were compared, the shared fraction of clonotypes was 5% to 6.5% for naive CD4, roughly 3.3% for naive CD8, 2% to 2.5% for memory CD4, and 0.35% to 0.4% for memory CD8. Based on pairwise subsampling, the degree of clonotype sharing among donors was expected to be affected by sequencing depth. Estimated clonotype richness was generally larger for naive than for memory subsets.

V trim: 4 bases; J trim: 5 bases; unmatched bases: 12. From the germline V gene, CDR1 is SGHAT and CDR2 is FQNNGV. The CDR3 goes from the cysteine to the phenylalanine over 18 residues. The retained sequence is limited to the CDR3, 54 bases, with the frame set at the first base. TCR CDR3 regions were amplified from genomic DNA by multiplex PCR using the deep immunoSEQ assay. Extracted genomic DNA from each cell subset was spread evenly across all wells of several immunoSEQ 96-well plates, with each plate serving as a replicate. Each replicate PCR for sorted subsets received about 180 ng genomic DNA, equal to about 30,000 T cell genomes. Purified libraries were measured with a Qubit 3.0 fluorometer, size-checked on a Bioanalyzer 2100, and measured again with the KAPA Library Quantification kit. Every immunoSEQ 96-well plate was sequenced on a dedicated single-read 150-cycle Illumina NextSeq 550 flow cell. The published analysis was carried out like this. Because only junctional sequences without quality scores were contained in the immunoSEQ output, filtering matching that applied to full-length reads could not be performed. To assign V/J genes and CDR3, sequences were annotated against IMGT germline references using PyIR, a Python wrapper for IgBLAST v1.9. Reads with weak V/J assignments (E-value above 1e-6), missing CDR3, stop codons, out-of-frame junctions, or ambiguous translated residues were removed. V3J clonotypes were defined as sequences sharing an identical inferred V gene, J gene, and CDR3 amino acid sequence. Percentage overlap between repertoires was computed as shared unique clonotypes divided by the size of the smaller repertoire. Richness of each repertoire was evaluated using RTK rarefaction, the Chao1 estimator, and Recon v2.1 estimates of unobserved clonotypes. Generation probabilities were computed with OLGA for all TCRbeta clonotypes obtained by the gDNA method from a handful of donors. TCRdb provides this immuneACCESS table in a form limited to in-frame rearrangements. Some clones are lacking; in checked studies, under half of them reflect an unresolved V gene, and why the rest are absent is not known. V and J calls and clone size are given by that table; D and trimming were obtained from the DNA. This sample comprises more than 1,200,000 clones, 98% to 99% of them detected only once. 0.36% of the sample belongs to the ten largest clones.

The donors were healthy, HIV-negative adults with no recently reported acute infections or vaccinations. Every donor was a Caucasian adult residing in Nashville, Tennessee, USA. CD4+ T cells were enriched by magnetic negative selection, after which naive cells were positively selected on CD45RA and the negative fraction was taken as the memory subset. After blood collection by leukapheresis, PBMCs were isolated using Ficoll-Histopaque density gradient centrifugation and then cryopreserved in the vapor phase of liquid nitrogen. Analytical flow cytometry was used to check the purity and quantity of every magnetically sorted T cell population. Genomic DNA was isolated from each sorted fraction and quantified by UV absorbance on a Nanodrop 2000c. Worth noting for this clone: Its antigen is currently not known. No per-base quality is available; no much larger clone lies one base away.

The origin of this receptor is a man aged 25 to 45 in good health. Sequencing was carried out using naive CD4+ T cells sorted from blood. Reading the label with the study, this specimen's cell subset or site is: CD45RA+ positively selected. The chain is encoded by TRBV11-2 joined to TRBJ2-5; TRBD2 agrees with 14 junctional bases. The DNA sequence follows: TGTGCCAGCAGCTCCCTAACCGGGACTAGCGGGAGTTGGGAGACCCAGTACTTC. The resulting protein is CASSSLTGTSGSWETQYF.